This T cell receptor beta chain was observed in a study of kidney transplant recipient with SARS-CoV-2 infection. TCRdb processed the reads anew with MiXCR; each CDR3 protein has one entry. The sample contains roughly 230,000 distinct CDR3 sequences, 29% of which appear only once. This clonotype came up many times. CDR3 length: 14 residues. Germline values: CDR1 SGHRS, CDR2 YFSETQ. Unmatched junction bases numbered 6, after V lost 5 bases and J lost 2 bases. The source is a male patient aged 25 to 39 who had COVID-19 and was a kidney transplant recipient. T cells may partly derive from the graft donor. The starting material was a blood sample, obtained at baseline and around day 110 from a kidney transplant recipient. The chain combines TRBV5-1 with TRBJ2-5, with TRBD1 matching over 7 bases. The chain's CDR3 is CASSPQGWQETQYF. The CDR3 DNA reads as TGCGCCAGCAGTCCACAGGGGTGGCAAGAGACCCAGTACTTC.